This T cell receptor beta chain was observed in a study of metastatic and nonmetastatic thyroid tumors. Study summary: The comparison covered peripheral blood and tumor or nodule tissue in malignant and benign thyroid patients. Overall study results and limits: Across blood and tumor, TCR beta diversity in malignant thyroid tumors was reportedly significantly higher than in benign nodules.

By proportion, this clone is medium-sized. Its antigen remains unidentified. This CDR3 spans 15 amino acids. CDR1 SGHRS and CDR2 YFSETQ come from the germline V gene. V lost 3 bases, J lost 6 bases, and 9 bases stayed unmatched. How the authors handled the data: Built for papillary thyroid cancer, a distant-metastasis classifier drew on CDR3 differences across clinicopathological groups. TCRdb re-analyzed the PCR reads through MiXCR. The authors' filters were not applied to this entry. The data hold about 21,000 clones, with more than 25% observed a single time. Before thyroid surgery, none of the patients had received any treatment.

The source of this sequence is a female donor with papillary thyroid cancer or a benign thyroid nodule (not recorded which). Some clones in this sample may be carry-over from other donors' samples. The sample taken for sequencing was blood. V is TRBV5-1 and J is TRBJ2-1, with 7 bases fitting TRBD1. CDR3 in amino acids: CASSWDSVLSNEQFF. DNA of the CDR3: TGCGCCAGCAGCTGGGACAGCGTATTGAGCAATGAGCAGTTCTTC.